The 2 T cell receptor beta chains in this list originate from one sample, sequenced in a study of blood T cell repertoires in COVID-19. Data came from immunoSEQ multiplex PCR; TCRdb stores just in-frame clones and leaves some out. The sample lists some 200,000 clones, 80% to 90% seen once, with 2.5% to 3.5% in the top ten. The sequenced sample consisted of PBMCs or T cells enriched from blood (not recorded which). The receptor source for this set is a woman between 45 and 65 years old in a cohort exposed to, infected with or recovered from COVID-19 (not recorded which).

The rearrangement joins TRBV19 to TRBJ1-3, with 11 bases that match TRBD1. J was trimmed by 2 bases and V by 10 bases; bases with no gene match: 16. The CDR3 extends over 18 amino acids. The V gene's germline CDR1 is LNHDA and CDR2 SQIVND (reference sequence). The CDR3 reads CATHPGGTGGLTGNTIYF. The CDR3 coding sequence is TGTGCCACACACCCTGGGGGGACAGGGGGTCTCACTGGAAACACCATATATTTT. The full variable domain, rest sourced from reference TRBV19 and TRBJ1-3, is DGGITQSPKYLFRKEGQNVTLSCEQNLNHDAMYWYRQDPGQGLRLIYYSQIVNDFQKGDIAEGYSVSREKKESFPLTVTSAQKNPTAFYLCATHPGGTGGLTGNTIYFGEGSWLTVV.

This clone has a single count. V is TRBV3-1 (or the pseudogene TRBV3-2) and J is TRBJ1-2; TRBD1 matches 8 bases. With 4 bases clipped from V and 6 bases from J, the junction kept 10 bases outside the gene matches. This CDR3 region has 15 residues. Germline V lookup: CDR1 LGHDT, CDR2 YNNKEL (reference sequence). CDR3: CASSPGQGDGDGYTF. CDR3 in DNA: TGTGCCAGCAGCCCCGGACAGGGAGATGGGGATGGCTACACCTTC.